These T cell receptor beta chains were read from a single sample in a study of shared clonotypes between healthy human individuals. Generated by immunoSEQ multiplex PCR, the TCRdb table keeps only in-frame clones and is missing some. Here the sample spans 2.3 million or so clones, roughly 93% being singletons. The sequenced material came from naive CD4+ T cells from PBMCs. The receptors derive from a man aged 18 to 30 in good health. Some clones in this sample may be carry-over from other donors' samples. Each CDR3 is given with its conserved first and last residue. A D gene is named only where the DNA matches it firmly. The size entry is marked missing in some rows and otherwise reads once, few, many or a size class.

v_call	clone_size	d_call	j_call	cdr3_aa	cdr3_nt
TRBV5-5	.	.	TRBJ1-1	CASSLFGGSNTEAFF	TGTGCCAGCAGCTTGTTTGGAGGGTCGAACACTGAAGCTTTCTTT
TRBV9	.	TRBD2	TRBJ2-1	CASSAGREDEQFF	TGTGCCAGCAGCGCCGGGCGGGAGGACGAGCAGTTCTTC
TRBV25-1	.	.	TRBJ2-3	CASMRDTQYF	TGTGCCAGCATGCGAGATACGCAGTATTTT
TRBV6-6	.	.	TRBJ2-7	CASRTGHVTYEQYF	TGTGCCAGCAGAACAGGGCACGTTACCTACGAGCAGTACTTC
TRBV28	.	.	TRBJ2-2	CASGLQGDTGELFF	TGTGCCAGCGGATTACAGGGCGACACCGGGGAGCTGTTTTTT
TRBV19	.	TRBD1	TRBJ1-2	CASSIRDSNYGYTF	TGTGCCAGTAGTATTCGGGACAGTAACTATGGCTACACCTTC
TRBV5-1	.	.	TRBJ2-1	CASSWAGMRNEQFF	TGCGCCAGCAGCTGGGCAGGGATGCGTAATGAGCAGTTCTTC
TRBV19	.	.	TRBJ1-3	CASSHPREGIFSSGNTIYF	TGTGCCAGTAGCCACCCTCGGGAGGGAATATTCAGCTCTGGAAACACCATATATTTT
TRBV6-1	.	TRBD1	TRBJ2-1	CASSDQGYRGDYNEQFF	TGTGCCAGCAGTGATCAGGGCTACAGGGGCGACTACAATGAGCAGTTCTTC
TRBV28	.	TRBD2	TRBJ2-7	CASSPTTGLAGGNEQYF	TGTGCCAGCAGCCCTACCACGGGACTAGCGGGAGGCAACGAGCAGTACTTC
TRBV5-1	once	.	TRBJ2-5	CASRAGQASYLETQYF	TGCGCCAGCAGAGCGGGACAGGCTTCTTATTTGGAGACCCAGTACTTC
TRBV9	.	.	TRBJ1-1	CASSVTSRSTEAFF	TGTGCCAGCAGCGTTACGTCTAGGAGCACTGAAGCTTTCTTT
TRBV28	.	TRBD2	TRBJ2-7	CASRAGGDDSYEQYF	TGTGCCAGCAGAGCGGGAGGGGACGACTCCTACGAGCAGTACTTC
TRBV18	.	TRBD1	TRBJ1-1	CASSPRGQGRDTEAFF	TGTGCCAGCTCTCCCAGGGGGCAGGGGCGGGACACTGAAGCTTTCTTT
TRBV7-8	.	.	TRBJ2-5	CASSLGVGVPGKTQYF	TGTGCCAGCAGCTTAGGAGTGGGAGTCCCAGGAAAGACCCAGTACTTC
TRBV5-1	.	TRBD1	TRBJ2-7	CASSLAGTGGYEQYF	TGCGCCAGCAGCTTGGCAGGGACAGGGGGCTACGAGCAGTACTTC
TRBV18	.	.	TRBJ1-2	CASSPGHFNYGYTF	TGTGCCAGCTCACCAGGGCATTTCAACTATGGCTACACCTTC
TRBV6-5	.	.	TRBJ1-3	CASSRTDSGNTIYF	TGTGCCAGCAGTCGGACGGATTCTGGAAACACCATATATTTT
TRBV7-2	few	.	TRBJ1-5	CASSLAPRWPQHF	TGTGCCAGCAGCTTAGCGCCAAGGTGGCCCCAGCATTTT
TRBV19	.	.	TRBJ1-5	CASTVCQPQHF	TGTGCCAGTACGGTTTGTCAGCCCCAGCATTTT
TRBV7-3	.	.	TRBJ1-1	CASRLGLDTEAFF	TGTGCCAGCCGATTGGGGTTGGACACTGAAGCTTTCTTT
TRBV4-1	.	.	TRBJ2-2	CASSPERTRELFF	TGCGCCAGCAGCCCCGAAAGAACCCGGGAGCTGTTTTTT
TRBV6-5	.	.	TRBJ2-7	CASSLGGGVGEQYF	TGTGCCAGCAGTCTCGGTGGGGGTGTCGGCGAGCAGTACTTC
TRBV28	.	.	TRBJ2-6	CASSYPGAGANVLTF	TGTGCCAGCAGTTACCCAGGGGCTGGGGCCAACGTCCTGACTTTC
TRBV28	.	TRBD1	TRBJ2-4	CASSLMGDSHKNIQYF	TGTGCCAGCAGTCTCATGGGGGACAGCCACAAAAACATTCAGTACTTC
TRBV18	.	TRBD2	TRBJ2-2	CASSPSGSGRNTGELFF	TGTGCCAGCTCACCAAGTGGGAGCGGGAGGAACACCGGGGAGCTGTTTTTT
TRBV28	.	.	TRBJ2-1	CASSLSLRSRRTGDEQFF	TGTGCCAGCAGTTTAAGTCTCCGGTCAAGGCGGACCGGCGATGAGCAGTTCTTC
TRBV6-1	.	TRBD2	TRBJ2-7	CASRRLAGVSEQYF	TGTGCCAGCAGGAGACTAGCGGGAGTTAGTGAGCAGTACTTC
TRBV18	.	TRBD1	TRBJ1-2	CASSPEQGIYGYTF	TGTGCCAGCTCACCCGAACAGGGGATCTATGGCTACACCTTC
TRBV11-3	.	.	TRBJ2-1	CASALGGSYNEQFF	TGTGCCAGTGCTTTGGGGGGTTCCTACAATGAGCAGTTCTTC
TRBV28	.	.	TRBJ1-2	CASVGRASDGYTF	TGTGCCAGCGTTGGAAGGGCGTCGGATGGCTACACCTTC
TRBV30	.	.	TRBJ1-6	CAFSVTYNSPLHF	TGTGCCTTCAGCGTAACCTATAATTCACCCCTCCACTTT
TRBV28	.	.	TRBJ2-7	CASSLQGYEQYF	TGTGCCAGCAGTCTACAAGGTTACGAGCAGTACTTC
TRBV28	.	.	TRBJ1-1	CASSVISFQDTEAFF	TGTGCCAGCAGTGTCATTAGTTTTCAGGACACTGAAGCTTTCTTT
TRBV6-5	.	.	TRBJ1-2	CASIAVGAGGYTF	TGTGCCAGCATAGCAGTCGGGGCGGGCGGCTACACCTTC
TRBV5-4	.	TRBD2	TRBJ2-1	CASSILAGDFNEQFF	TGTGCCAGCAGCATACTAGCGGGAGATTTCAATGAGCAGTTCTTC
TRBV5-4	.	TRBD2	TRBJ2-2	CASRKGLAGGPSGGELFF	TGTGCCAGCAGGAAGGGACTAGCGGGAGGGCCCTCCGGCGGGGAGCTGTTTTTT
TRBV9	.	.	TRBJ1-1	CASSVAPRDTEAFF	TGTGCCAGCAGCGTAGCACCCAGGGACACTGAAGCTTTCTTT
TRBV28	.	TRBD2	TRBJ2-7	CASRRTSGSSYEQYF	TGTGCCAGCAGACGAACCAGCGGGAGCTCCTACGAGCAGTACTTC
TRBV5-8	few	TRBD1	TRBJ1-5	CASSWTGGNNQPQHF	TGTGCCAGCAGCTGGACAGGGGGAAACAATCAGCCCCAGCATTTT
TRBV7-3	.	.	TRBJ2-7	CASSLMLYEQYF	TGTGCCAGCAGCTTAATGCTCTACGAGCAGTACTTC
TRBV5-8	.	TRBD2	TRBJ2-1	CASSSRPGLAVMFRHEQFF	TGTGCCAGCAGCTCCAGGCCGGGACTAGCGGTTATGTTTAGGCATGAGCAGTTCTTC
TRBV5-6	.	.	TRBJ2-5	CASSLVRRETQYF	TGTGCCAGCAGCTTGGTGCGGCGGGAGACCCAGTACTTC
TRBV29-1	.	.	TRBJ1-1	CSVAEGLRTEAFF	TGCAGCGTCGCGGAGGGGCTCCGCACTGAAGCTTTCTTT
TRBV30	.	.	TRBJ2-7	CAWSATPSAEQYF	TGTGCCTGGAGTGCCACCCCCTCTGCGGAGCAGTACTTC
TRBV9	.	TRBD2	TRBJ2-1	CASSPRLAGDNEQFF	TGTGCCAGCAGCCCTCGACTAGCGGGAGACAATGAGCAGTTCTTC
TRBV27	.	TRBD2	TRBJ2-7	CASSLGGLAARQEQYF	TGTGCCAGCAGTTTAGGTGGGCTAGCGGCCCGACAGGAGCAGTACTTC
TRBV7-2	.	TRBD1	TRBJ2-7	CASSFTAGTGGLEQYF	TGTGCCAGCAGCTTTACGGCCGGGACAGGCGGTTTGGAGCAGTACTTC
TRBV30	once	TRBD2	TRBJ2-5	CAWSRLATQETQYF	TGTGCCTGGAGTCGACTAGCGACACAAGAGACCCAGTACTTC
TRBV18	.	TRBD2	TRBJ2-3	CASSPSRLAGTDTQYF	TGTGCCAGCTCACCATCGAGACTAGCGGGGACAGATACGCAGTATTTT
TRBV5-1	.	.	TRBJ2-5	CASNFGQSQETQYF	TGCGCCAGCAACTTCGGACAGTCACAAGAGACCCAGTACTTC
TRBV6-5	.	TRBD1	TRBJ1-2	CASRTTGVGYGYTF	TGTGCCAGCAGAACGACAGGGGTCGGCTATGGCTACACCTTC
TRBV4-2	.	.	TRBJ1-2	CASSQDRQDANYGYTF	TGTGCCAGCAGCCAAGATCGACAAGACGCCAACTATGGCTACACCTTC
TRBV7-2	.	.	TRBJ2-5	CASSLVGGRETQYF	TGTGCCAGCAGCTTAGTCGGGGGCCGAGAGACCCAGTACTTC